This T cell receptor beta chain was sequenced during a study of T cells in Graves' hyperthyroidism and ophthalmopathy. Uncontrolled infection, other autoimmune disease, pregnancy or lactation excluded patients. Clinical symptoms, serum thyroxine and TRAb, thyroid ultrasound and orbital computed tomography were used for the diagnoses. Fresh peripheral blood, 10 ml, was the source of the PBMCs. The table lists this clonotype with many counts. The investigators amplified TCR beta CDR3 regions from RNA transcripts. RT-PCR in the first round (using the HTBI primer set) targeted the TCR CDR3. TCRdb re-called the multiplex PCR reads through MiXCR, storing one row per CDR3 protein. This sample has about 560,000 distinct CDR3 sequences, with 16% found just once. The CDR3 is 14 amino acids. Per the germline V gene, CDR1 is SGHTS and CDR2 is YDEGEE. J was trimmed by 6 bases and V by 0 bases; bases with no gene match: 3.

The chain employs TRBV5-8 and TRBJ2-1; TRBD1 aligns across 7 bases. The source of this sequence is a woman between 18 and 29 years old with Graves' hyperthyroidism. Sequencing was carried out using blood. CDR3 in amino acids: CASSLGAGGNEQFF. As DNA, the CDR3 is TGTGCCAGCAGCTTGGGGGCAGGGGGCAATGAGCAGTTCTTC.